One sample yielded the 12 T cell receptor beta chains listed below, sequenced in a study of OX40 agonist ivuxolimab in advanced cancers. Data came from immunoSEQ multiplex PCR; TCRdb stores just in-frame clones and leaves some out. Counted here are about 76,000 clones, around four fifths occurring once; the ten biggest clones make up around 2%. Sequencing was performed on CD4+ or CD8+ T cells sorted from blood, taken in a trial of the OX40 agonist ivuxolimab. Receptor source: an adult with an advanced solid tumor such as melanoma, head and neck, liver or kidney cancer.

J is TRBJ2-2 and V is TRBV9; D is unresolved. Germline CDR1 and CDR2: SGDLS and YYNGEE. V was clipped by 2 bases and J by 6 bases, with 8 bases between them. The CDR3 is made up of 13 amino acids. CDR3 DNA: TGTGCCAGCAGCGTCACGTCAGCCGGGGAGCTGTTTTTT. Its protein product is CASSVTSAGELFF.

The rearrangement joins TRBV9 to TRBJ2-1; 10 nucleotides agree with TRBD1. Germline-derived CDR1 and CDR2 are SGDLS and YYNGEE. V dropped 6 bases and J dropped 4; count of bases not matched to a gene: 7. This CDR3 has 15 amino acids. The DNA of the CDR3 is TGTGCCAGCACCCTAGGGGGACAGGGGTACAATGAGCAGTTCTTC. The encoded protein is CASTLGGQGYNEQFF.

V usage is TRBV28 and J usage is TRBJ2-3; D may be TRBD1 or TRBD2 (5 bases each). The CDR3 spans 12 residues. The V gene lost 7 bases and the J gene lost 4 bases, with 9 bases spanning the gap. Germline V gene sequence: CDR1 MDHEN, CDR2 SYDVKM. For the CDR3, the DNA is TGTGCCAGCACGGGGACGGCAGATACGCAGTATTTT. Its protein is CASTGTADTQYF.

The gene calls are TRBV5-6 and TRBJ2-3; TRBD1 matches at 7 bases. V was pared by 2 bases and J by 1 base, with 4 bases of the junction left unmatched. Germline CDR1 reads SGHDT; CDR2 reads YYEEEE. This CDR3 region has 15 residues. In nucleotides, the CDR3 is TGTGCCAGCAGCTTAGGGGGCTGGGGCACAGATACGCAGTATTTT. Encoded protein: CASSLGGWGTDTQYF.

The chain is built from TRBV13 and TRBJ2-1; D may be TRBD1 or TRBD2 (5 bases each). V was trimmed by 5 bases and J by 7 bases, leaving 18 bases between them. Germline V gene lookup returns CDR1 PRHDT and CDR2 FYEKMQ (reference sequence). This CDR3 spans 15 amino acids. CDR3 residues: CASSPNGGVGNEQFF. Here the CDR3 DNA reads TGTGCCAGCAGCCCTAATGGGGGAGTCGGGAATGAGCAGTTCTTC. Full variable domain (outside the CDR3, taken from reference TRBV13 and TRBJ2-1): AAGVIQSPRHLIKEKRETATLKCYPIPRHDTVYWYQQGPGQDPQFLISFYEKMQSDKGSIPDRFSAQQFSDYHSELNMSSLELGDSALYFCASSPNGGVGNEQFFGPGTRLTVL.

This chain joins TRBV29-1 and TRBJ2-7, with D unclear. The CDR3 length is 11 residues. Germline values: CDR1 SQVTM, CDR2 ANQGSEA. V was trimmed by 5 bases and J by 2 bases, leaving 7 bases between them. CDR3 sequence reads: CSVRETYEQYF. In DNA, the CDR3 is TGCAGCGTTCGCGAGACCTACGAGCAGTACTTC.

This rearrangement joins TRBV7-9 to TRBJ1-4; TRBD1 aligns across 9 bases. CDR1 and CDR2 from the germline V gene are SEHNR and FQNEAQ (reference sequence). The CDR3 spans 15 residues. The V gene end was trimmed by 5 bases and the J gene end by 7 bases; junction bases not matched to a gene: 8. The CDR3 DNA reads as TGTGCCAGCAGCGCGGGACAGGGACGCAGTGAAAAACTGTTTTTT. It specifies CASSAGQGRSEKLFF.

The CDR3 DNA reads as TGTGCCAGCAGCCCCGTGACTGGCCGCAGTCGGGAGTATTTT. Residues: CASSPVTGRSREYF. This rearrangement joins TRBV7-2 to TRBJ2-3; unclear D gene. In germline, CDR1 is SGHTA, CDR2 FQGNSA. The CDR3 contains 14 residues. V lost 5 bases to trimming and J lost 13 bases, with 22 bases between them.

The rearrangement links TRBV19 to TRBJ2-5; 8 bases line up with TRBD1. The V gene's germline CDR1 is LNHDA and CDR2 SQIVND (reference sequence). The CDR3 is 13 residues long. The J segment lost 3 bases and the V segment lost 8 bases, leaving 5 bases of the junction unmatched. CDR3 DNA: TGTGCCAGTGGTAAGGACAGGGAAGAGACCCAGTACTTC. Translating it yields CASGKDREETQYF.

This rearrangement joins TRBV30 to TRBJ1-5; 7 bases are shared with TRBD1. The J segment lost 4 bases and the V segment lost 5 bases, leaving 2 bases of the junction unmatched. This CDR3 has 12 amino acids. Germline loops: CDR1 GTSNPN, CDR2 SVGIG (reference sequence). CDR3 sequence: CAWGGQNQPQHF. The CDR3 DNA reads as TGTGCCTGGGGGGGACAGAATCAGCCCCAGCATTTT.

This clone was counted a few times. This sequence joins TRBV29-1 and TRBJ2-2, with D uncertain. With 5 bases removed from V and 0 bases from J, the gap between germline ends came to 10 bases. The CDR3 covers 14 residues. In germline, CDR1 is SQVTM, CDR2 ANQGSEA. The CDR3 DNA follows: TGCAGCGTTACCGTAAGGGCGAACACCGGGGAGCTGTTTTTT. Residues: CSVTVRANTGELFF.

The J gene is TRBJ1-2, the V gene TRBV4-3, with TRBD1 matching 8 bases. CDR3 length equals 15 residues. V trimming: 1 base; J trimming: 4 bases; junction bases outside the gene matches: 5. CDR1 LGHNA and CDR2 YSLEER come from the germline V gene. CDR3 residues: CASSQAAQGAYGYTF. DNA for the CDR3: TGCGCCAGCAGCCAAGCGGCGCAGGGGGCCTATGGCTACACCTTC.